This T cell receptor beta chain appears in the sequencing data of a study of technical replicates of blood from four donors. Deletions cut 4 bases from V and 4 bases from J, with 11 bases between. This CDR3 region has 13 residues. Germline assignment: CDR1 SGDLS and CDR2 YYNGEE. Using immunoSEQ multiplex PCR, the repertoire was profiled, and TCRdb retains in-frame clones only, with some absent. The sample shows tens of thousands of clones, around nine tenths of them seen only once. The sequenced sample consisted of T cells isolated from PBMCs. This TCR derives from a human donor in good health. This chain links TRBV9 with TRBJ1-2, with D hard to call. This CDR3 is CASSFQSGYGYTF. In DNA, the CDR3 is TGTGCCAGCAGCTTTCAGTCTGGCTATGGCTACACCTTC. Based on the CDR3 plus reference TRBV9 and TRBJ1-2, the full variable domain is DSGVTQTPKHLITATGQRVTLRCSPRSGDLSVYWYQQSLDQGLQFLIQYYNGEERAKGNILERFSAQQFPDLHSELNLSSLELGDSALYFCASSFQSGYGYTFGSGTRLTVV.